These 9 T cell receptor beta chains originate from one sample sequenced in a study of blood T cells in healthy people across ages. Through a sample-barcoded 5' primer and a J-beta primer mix, a second PCR was run for roughly 7 to 12 cycles. TCRdb reprocessed the 5' RACE reads with MiXCR, giving one entry per CDR3 protein. The sample contains 650,000 to 1,000,000 distinct CDR3 sequences, around 36% of which appear only once. Source material: blood. These TCRs come from a man aged 18 to 29 in good health.

This clonotype was seen repeatedly, ten times or more. The chain combines TRBV7-3 with TRBJ1-2; D is perhaps TRBD1 (6 bases). There are 15 residues in the CDR3. Deletions cut 1 base from V and 4 bases from J, with 13 bases between. Germline loops: CDR1 SGHTA, CDR2 FQGTGA. CDR3 coding DNA: TGTGCCAGCAGCTTAAAAGGGGGGACACCCTATGGCTACACCTTC. Residues: CASSLKGGTPYGYTF.

The chain joins TRBV21-1 to TRBJ1-4; TRBD1, the table's D call, was not compared with the DNA. TRBV21-1 is listed as a pseudogene. The CDR3 runs 18 residues. The CDR3 nucleotides are TGTGCCAGCAGCCCCAGGGAGGGGGCGCTTCCCCATTTGAGAGCTCTGTTTTTT. Its translation: CASSPREGALPHLRALFF.

The chain carries TRBV5-1 and TRBJ1-1; possibly TRBD1 for D (5 bases). The germline V and J ends were trimmed by 0 bases and 0 bases, with 15 bases remaining between them. CDR1 is SGHRS, CDR2 YFSETQ, per germline. The CDR3 has 17 amino acids. CDR3 coding DNA: TGCGCCAGCAGCTTGGTATCAGGGACCACCATGAACACTGAAGCTTTCTTT. Translating it yields CASSLVSGTTMNTEAFF.

This chain connects TRBV19 to TRBJ1-1, with 10 nucleotides matching TRBD1. The germline V gene encodes CDR1 LNHDA and CDR2 SQIVND (reference sequence). V lost 5 bases and J lost 1; bases outside the gene matches: 7. The CDR3 loop spans 16 amino acids. The chain's CDR3 is CASSLGQGNSNTEAFF. The CDR3 DNA follows: TGTGCCAGTAGTCTGGGACAGGGGAATTCGAACACTGAAGCTTTCTTT.

This clonotype was seen a handful of times. J is TRBJ2-7 and V is TRBV5-1; 10 bases fit TRBD1. Germline assignment: CDR1 SGHRS and CDR2 YFSETQ. The CDR3 has 15 residues. The ends lost 5 bases at V and 7 bases at J; junction bases unmatched: 12. CDR3 amino acids: CASSRDRGLVNEQYF. For the CDR3, the DNA is TGCGCCAGCAGTCGGGACAGGGGATTGGTCAATGAGCAGTACTTC.

The chain employs TRBV4-3 and TRBJ2-5; 9 nucleotides match TRBD1. V gave up 1 base and J gave up 6 bases; unmatched junction bases: 18. This CDR3 has 19 residues. Germline assignment: CDR1 LGHNA and CDR2 YSLEER. CDR3 residues: CASSQAIAVGQGPLQTQYF. The CDR3 DNA is TGCGCCAGCAGCCAAGCGATCGCGGTAGGACAGGGGCCCCTGCAGACCCAGTACTTC.

The rearrangement uses TRBV6-2 or TRBV6-3 and TRBJ2-1; 7 bases align to TRBD2. The germline gives CDR1 MNHEY, CDR2 SVGEGT. This CDR3 is built from 17 residues. With 6 bases clipped from V and 0 bases from J, the junction kept 11 bases outside the gene matches. The CDR3 nucleotides are TGTGCCAGCAGCCCCTTGGAGCGGGGTCCCTCCTACAATGAGCAGTTCTTC. It codes for CASSPLERGPSYNEQFF.

This clonotype was counted a few times. The DNA for the CDR3 is TGTGCCAGCAGCACCACAGGGTTGCGCACAGATACGCAGTATTTT. Residues: CASSTTGLRTDTQYF. The J gene is TRBJ2-3, the V gene TRBV7-9; D is possibly TRBD1 (6 bases). The CDR3 contains 15 residues. Per germline, CDR1 SEHNR and CDR2 FQNEAQ (reference sequence). V shed 5 bases and J shed 1 base, with 13 bases lying between them.

This chain connects TRBV6-2 or TRBV6-3 to TRBJ2-1; 8 nucleotides match TRBD1. The germline CDR1 and CDR2 sequences are MNHEY and SVGEGT. The CDR3 runs 13 residues. Trimming took 7 bases from V and 6 from J; bases not matched to a gene: 5. As DNA, the CDR3 is TGTGCCAGCACTGCTGGGACAGGCAATGAGCAGTTCTTC. This codes for CASTAGTGNEQFF.